Presented here are 5 T cell receptor beta chains from one specimen sequenced in a study of blood T cells in healthy people across ages. A J-beta primer mix and a sample-barcoded 5' primer were used in a second PCR of about 7 to 12 cycles. Via MiXCR, TCRdb re-called the 5' RACE reads, giving one row per CDR3 protein. Of some 800,000 distinct CDR3 sequences in the sample, 25% were seen once. The data also belong to a second study, concerning T cells of mothers and their children.

Sequenced sample: blood. Receptors originate from a boy younger than 18 in good health.

This clonotype turned up a few times. The chain uses TRBV10-3 and TRBJ2-5; the D is unclear. The J call is doubtful: the DNA matches TRBJ2-7 better. CDR1 ENHRY and CDR2 SYGVKD come from the germline V gene. CDR3 length: 13 amino acids. The CDR3 nucleotides are TGTGCCATCTGGGATCCGGCTGGCTACGAGCAGTACTTC. Translating it yields CAIWDPAGYEQYF.

The rearrangement joins TRBV5-6 to TRBJ2-1; D not resolved. V was cut by 0 bases and J by 0 bases, with 7 bases left in between. The CDR3 covers 15 residues. The germline CDR1 and CDR2 sequences are SGHDT and YYEEEE. CDR3 protein: CASSLEKGSYNEQFF. The CDR3 bases are TGTGCCAGCAGCTTGGAAAAGGGCTCCTACAATGAGCAGTTCTTC.

The sample holds a few counts of this clonotype. V and J are TRBV7-6 and TRBJ2-3; perhaps TRBD1 as D (6 bases). V lost 5 bases to trimming and J lost 3 bases, with 18 bases between them. Germline CDR1 and CDR2: SGHVS and FNYEAQ. The CDR3 is made up of 16 amino acids. The CDR3 is CASSRYRVSDTDTQYF. The CDR3 coding sequence is TGTGCCAGCAGCCGTTACAGGGTCTCTGATACAGATACGCAGTATTTT.

The sample holds a few counts of this clonotype. The chain is built from TRBV20-1 and TRBJ2-7, with TRBD2 matching over 7 bases. CDR3 size: 14 residues. V dropped 0 bases and J dropped 4; count of bases not matched to a gene: 6. Germline loops: CDR1 DFQATT, CDR2 SNEGSKA (reference sequence). The CDR3 sequence: CSARDAAGVYEQYF. Here the CDR3 DNA reads TGCAGTGCTAGAGATGCCGCGGGAGTATACGAGCAGTACTTC.

This chain links TRBV20-1 with TRBJ2-5, with 14 bases fitting TRBD2. Trimming took 4 bases from V and 2 from J; bases not matched to a gene: 6. Germline lookup yields CDR1 DFQATT and CDR2 SNEGSKA (reference sequence). This CDR3 is built from 16 residues. The chain's CDR3 is CSATGLAGGRQETQYF. The CDR3 region has the DNA TGCAGTGCTACCGGACTAGCGGGGGGTCGGCAAGAGACCCAGTACTTC.